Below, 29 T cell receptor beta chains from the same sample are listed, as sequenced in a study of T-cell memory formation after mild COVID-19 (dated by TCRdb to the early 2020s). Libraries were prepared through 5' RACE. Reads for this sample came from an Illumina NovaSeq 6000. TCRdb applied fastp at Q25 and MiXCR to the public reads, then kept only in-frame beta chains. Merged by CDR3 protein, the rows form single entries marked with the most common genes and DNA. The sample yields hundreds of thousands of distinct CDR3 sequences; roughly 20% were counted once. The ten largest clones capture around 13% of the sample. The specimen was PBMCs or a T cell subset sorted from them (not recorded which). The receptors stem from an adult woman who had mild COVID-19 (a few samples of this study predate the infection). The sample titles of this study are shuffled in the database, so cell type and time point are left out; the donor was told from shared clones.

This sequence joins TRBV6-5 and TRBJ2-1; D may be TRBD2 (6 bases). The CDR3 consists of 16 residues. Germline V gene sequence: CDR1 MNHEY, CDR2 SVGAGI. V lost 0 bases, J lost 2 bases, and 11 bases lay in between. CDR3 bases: TGTGCCAGCAGTTACTCGAGGAGGGCGACCTACAATGAGCAGTTCTTC. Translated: CASSYSRRATYNEQFF.

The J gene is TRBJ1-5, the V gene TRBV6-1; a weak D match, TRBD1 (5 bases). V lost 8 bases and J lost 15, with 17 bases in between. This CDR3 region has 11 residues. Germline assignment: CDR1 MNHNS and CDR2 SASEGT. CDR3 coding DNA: TGTGCCAGCCGAAGGGACCTCAAACCGCATTTT. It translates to CASRRDLKPHF.

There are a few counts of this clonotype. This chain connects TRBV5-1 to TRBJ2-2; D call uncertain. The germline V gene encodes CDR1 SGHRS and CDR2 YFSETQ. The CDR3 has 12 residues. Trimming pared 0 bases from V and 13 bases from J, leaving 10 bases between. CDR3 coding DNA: TGCGCCAGCAGCTTGGATGAGGTGGTGCTGTTTTTT. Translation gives CASSLDEVVLFF.

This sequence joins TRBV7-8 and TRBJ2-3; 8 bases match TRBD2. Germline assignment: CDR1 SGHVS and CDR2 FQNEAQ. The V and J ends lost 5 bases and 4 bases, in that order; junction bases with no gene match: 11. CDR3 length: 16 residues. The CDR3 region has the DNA TGTGCCAGCAGCCTGCGGGGGGCCCCCTCGGCAGATACGCAGTATTTT. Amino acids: CASSLRGAPSADTQYF.

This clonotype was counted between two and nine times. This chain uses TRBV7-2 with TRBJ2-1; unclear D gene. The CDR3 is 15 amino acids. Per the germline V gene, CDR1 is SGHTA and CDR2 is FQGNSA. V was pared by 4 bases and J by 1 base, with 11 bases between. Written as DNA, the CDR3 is TGTGCCAGCAGCTCGGGTCTAGAATCCTACAATGAGCAGTTCTTC. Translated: CASSSGLESYNEQFF.

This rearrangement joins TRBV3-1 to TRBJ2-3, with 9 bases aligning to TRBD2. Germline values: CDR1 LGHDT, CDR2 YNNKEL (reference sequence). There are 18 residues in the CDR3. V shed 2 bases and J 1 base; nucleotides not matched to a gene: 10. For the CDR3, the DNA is TGTGCCAGCAGCCAACCACTAGGACTAGCGTATGGCACAGATACGCAGTATTTT. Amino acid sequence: CASSQPLGLAYGTDTQYF.

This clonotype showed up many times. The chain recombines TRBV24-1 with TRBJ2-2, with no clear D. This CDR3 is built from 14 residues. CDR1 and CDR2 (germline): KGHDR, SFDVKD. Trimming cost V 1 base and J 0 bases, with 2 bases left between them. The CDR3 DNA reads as TGTGCCACCAGTGATTTTTCGAACACCGGGGAGCTGTTTTTT. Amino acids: CATSDFSNTGELFF.

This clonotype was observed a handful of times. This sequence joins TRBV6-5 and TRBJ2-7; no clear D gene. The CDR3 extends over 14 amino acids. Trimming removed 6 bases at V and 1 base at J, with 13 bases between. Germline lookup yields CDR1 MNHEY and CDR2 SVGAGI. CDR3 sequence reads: CASSRLIGSYEQYF. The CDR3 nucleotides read TGTGCCAGCAGCCGATTGATAGGTTCCTACGAGCAGTACTTC.

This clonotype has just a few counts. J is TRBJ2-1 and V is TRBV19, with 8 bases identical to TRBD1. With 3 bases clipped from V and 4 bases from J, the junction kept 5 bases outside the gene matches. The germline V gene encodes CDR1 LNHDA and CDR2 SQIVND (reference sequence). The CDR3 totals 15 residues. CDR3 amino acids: CASSIDRGMYNEQFF. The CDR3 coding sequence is TGTGCCAGTAGTATCGACAGGGGCATGTACAATGAGCAGTTCTTC.

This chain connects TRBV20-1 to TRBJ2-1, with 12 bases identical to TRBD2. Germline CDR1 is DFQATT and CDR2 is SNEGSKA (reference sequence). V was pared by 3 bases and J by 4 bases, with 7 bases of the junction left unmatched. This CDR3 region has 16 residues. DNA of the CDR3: TGCAGTGCTAGGGACCTGACTAGCGGGAGTTACAATGAGCAGTTCTTC. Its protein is CSARDLTSGSYNEQFF.

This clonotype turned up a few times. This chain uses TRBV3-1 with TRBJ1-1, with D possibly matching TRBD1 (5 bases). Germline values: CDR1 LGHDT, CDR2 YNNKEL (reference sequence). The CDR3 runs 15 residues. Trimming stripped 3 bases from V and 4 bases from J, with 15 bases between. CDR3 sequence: CASSHRGVGVTEAFF. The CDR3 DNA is TGTGCCAGCAGCCACCGCGGTGTGGGGGTCACTGAAGCTTTCTTT.

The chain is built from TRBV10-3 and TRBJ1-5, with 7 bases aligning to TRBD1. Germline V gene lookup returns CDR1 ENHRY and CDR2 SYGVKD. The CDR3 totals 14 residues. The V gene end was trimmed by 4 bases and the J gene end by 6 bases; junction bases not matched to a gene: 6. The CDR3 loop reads CAISGDRASQPQHF. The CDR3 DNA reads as TGTGCCATCAGTGGTGACAGGGCGAGTCAGCCCCAGCATTTT.

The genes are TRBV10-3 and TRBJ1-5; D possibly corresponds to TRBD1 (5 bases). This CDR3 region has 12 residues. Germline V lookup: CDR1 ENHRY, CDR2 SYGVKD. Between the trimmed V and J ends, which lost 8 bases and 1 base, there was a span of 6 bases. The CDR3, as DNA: TGTGCCATCCGGGGCAGCAATCAGCCCCAGCATTTT. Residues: CAIRGSNQPQHF.

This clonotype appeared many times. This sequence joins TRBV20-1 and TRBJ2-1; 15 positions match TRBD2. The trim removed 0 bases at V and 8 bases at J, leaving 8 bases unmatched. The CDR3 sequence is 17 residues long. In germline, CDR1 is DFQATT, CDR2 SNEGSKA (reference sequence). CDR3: CSARDRRTSGRADEQFF. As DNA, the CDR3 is TGCAGTGCTAGAGATCGCCGGACTAGCGGGAGGGCCGATGAGCAGTTCTTC.

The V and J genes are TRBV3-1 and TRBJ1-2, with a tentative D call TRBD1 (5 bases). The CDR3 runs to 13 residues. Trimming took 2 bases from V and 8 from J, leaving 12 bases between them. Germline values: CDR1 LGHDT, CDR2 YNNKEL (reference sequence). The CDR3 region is CASSQFQGSGYTF. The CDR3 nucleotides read TGTGCCAGCAGCCAATTCCAGGGCTCCGGCTACACCTTC.

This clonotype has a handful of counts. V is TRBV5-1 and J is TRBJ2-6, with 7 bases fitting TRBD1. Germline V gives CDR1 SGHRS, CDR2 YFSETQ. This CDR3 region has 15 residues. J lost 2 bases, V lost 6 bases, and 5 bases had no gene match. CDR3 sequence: CASNSDRAGANVLTF. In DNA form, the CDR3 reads TGCGCCAGCAACTCAGACAGGGCTGGGGCCAACGTCCTGACTTTC.

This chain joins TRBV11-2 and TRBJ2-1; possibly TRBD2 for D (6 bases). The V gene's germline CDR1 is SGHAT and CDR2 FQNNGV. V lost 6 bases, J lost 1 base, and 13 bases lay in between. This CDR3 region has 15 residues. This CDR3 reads CASRFSGRSYNEQFF. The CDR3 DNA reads TGTGCCAGCAGATTCAGCGGGCGTTCCTACAATGAGCAGTTCTTC.

The CDR3 DNA reads TGTGCCAGCAGCTTAGTTTGGAGACTAGCGGGAGTGGAGACCCAGTACTTC. This gives the protein CASSLVWRLAGVETQYF. This rearrangement joins TRBV7-2 to TRBJ2-5; 12 bases are a match to TRBD2. The CDR3 sequence is 17 residues long. Germline V gene sequence: CDR1 SGHTA, CDR2 FQGNSA. V dropped 1 base and J dropped 5; count of bases not matched to a gene: 8.

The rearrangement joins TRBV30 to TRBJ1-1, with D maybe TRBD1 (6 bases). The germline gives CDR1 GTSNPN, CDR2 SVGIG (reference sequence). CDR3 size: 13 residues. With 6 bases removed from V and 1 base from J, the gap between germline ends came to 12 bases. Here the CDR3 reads CACHRERNTEAFF. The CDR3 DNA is TGTGCCTGCCACAGGGAAAGGAACACTGAAGCTTTCTTT.

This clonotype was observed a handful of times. The CDR3 loop is CASTRGSSGELFF. The CDR3 bases are TGTGCCAGCACAAGGGGGAGTTCCGGGGAGCTGTTTTTT. The chain has TRBV12-3 or TRBV12-4 and TRBJ2-2; the D gene is possibly TRBD1 (6 bases). Deletions cut 7 bases from V and 6 bases from J, with 12 bases between. The CDR3 length is 13 residues.

CDR3 sequence (DNA): TGCAGTGCTAGAGTCGGGGGCCAACTGGGGACCCAGTACTTC. It encodes CSARVGGQLGTQYF. The chain joins TRBV20-1 to TRBJ2-5, with D tentatively TRBD1 or TRBD2 (6 bases each). Trimming took 1 base from V and 7 from J, leaving 16 bases between them. This CDR3 is built from 14 residues. The germline V gene encodes CDR1 DFQATT and CDR2 SNEGSKA (reference sequence).

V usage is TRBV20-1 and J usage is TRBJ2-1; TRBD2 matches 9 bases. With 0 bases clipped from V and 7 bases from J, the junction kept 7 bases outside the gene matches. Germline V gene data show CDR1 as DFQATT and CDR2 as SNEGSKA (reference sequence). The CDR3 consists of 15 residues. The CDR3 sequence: CSARDYGLARNEQFF. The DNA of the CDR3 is TGCAGTGCTAGAGATTACGGACTAGCGAGGAATGAGCAGTTCTTC.

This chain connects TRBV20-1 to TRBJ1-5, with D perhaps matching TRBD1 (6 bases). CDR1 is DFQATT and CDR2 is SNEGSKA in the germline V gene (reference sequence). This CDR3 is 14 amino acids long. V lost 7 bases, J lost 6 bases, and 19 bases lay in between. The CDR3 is CSGARGALGQPQHF. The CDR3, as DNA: TGCAGTGGGGCCCGGGGGGCGCTGGGTCAGCCCCAGCATTTT.

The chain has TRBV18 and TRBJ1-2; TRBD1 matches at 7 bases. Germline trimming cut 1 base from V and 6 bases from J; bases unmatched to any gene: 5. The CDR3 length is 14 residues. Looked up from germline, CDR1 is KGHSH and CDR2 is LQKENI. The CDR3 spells CASSPQTGEHGYTF. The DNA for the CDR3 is TGTGCCAGCTCACCACAAACAGGGGAGCATGGCTACACCTTC.

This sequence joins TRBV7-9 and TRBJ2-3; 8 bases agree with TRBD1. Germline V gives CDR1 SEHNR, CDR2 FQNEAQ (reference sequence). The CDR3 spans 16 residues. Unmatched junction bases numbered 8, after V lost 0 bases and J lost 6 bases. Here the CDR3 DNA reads TGTGCCAGCAGCTTAGCCTGGCAGGGGGCATTCGATACGCAGTATTTT. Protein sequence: CASSLAWQGAFDTQYF.

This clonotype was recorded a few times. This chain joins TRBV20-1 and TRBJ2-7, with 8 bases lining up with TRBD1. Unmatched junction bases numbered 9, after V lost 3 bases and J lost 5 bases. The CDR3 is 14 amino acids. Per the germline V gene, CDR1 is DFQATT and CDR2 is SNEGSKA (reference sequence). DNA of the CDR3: TGCAGTGCTAGGATTCCCGGACAGGGTAACGAGCAGTACTTC. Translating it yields CSARIPGQGNEQYF.

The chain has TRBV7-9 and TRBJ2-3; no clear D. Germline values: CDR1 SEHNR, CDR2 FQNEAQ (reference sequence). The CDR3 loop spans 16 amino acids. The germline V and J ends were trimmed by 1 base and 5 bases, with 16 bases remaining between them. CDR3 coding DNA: TGTGCCAGCAGCTTAGGCCGGGTGGCACCGGGAGATACGCAGTATTTT. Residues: CASSLGRVAPGDTQYF. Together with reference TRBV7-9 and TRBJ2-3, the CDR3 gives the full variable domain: DTGVSQNPRHKITKRGQNVTFRCDPISEHNRLYWYRQTLGQGPEFLTYFQNEAQLEKSRLLSDRFSAERPKGSFSTLEIQRTEQGDSAMYLCASSLGRVAPGDTQYFGPGTRLTVL.

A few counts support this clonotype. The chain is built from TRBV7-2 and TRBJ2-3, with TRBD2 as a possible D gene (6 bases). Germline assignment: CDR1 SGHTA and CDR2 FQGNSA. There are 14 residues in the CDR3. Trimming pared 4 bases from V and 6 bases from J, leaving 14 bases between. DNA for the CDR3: TGTGCCAGCAGCTCAGGGCGGGGTTCGGATACGCAGTATTTT. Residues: CASSSGRGSDTQYF.

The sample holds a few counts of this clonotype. In nucleotides, the CDR3 is TGTGCCAGCAGCTTAATTGGGGGCATGAACACTGAAGCTTTCTTT. Translation gives CASSLIGGMNTEAFF. The J gene is TRBJ1-1, the V gene TRBV7-3; TRBD1 is a possible D gene (6 bases). CDR1 is SGHTA and CDR2 is FQGTGA in the germline V gene. The CDR3 loop spans 15 amino acids. Trimming pared 1 base from V and 0 bases from J, leaving 9 bases between.